These 5 T cell receptor beta chains were all obtained from the same sample, sequenced in a study of T cell responses to AZD1222 COVID-19 vaccine. Produced via immunoSEQ multiplex PCR; TCRdb's table is partial and in-frame only. The sample consists of about 140,000 clones, about 91% of them appearing once. This sample comprised peripheral blood, obtained on day 0 of AZD1222 vaccination. These receptors originate from an adult in good health.

This chain connects TRBV27 to TRBJ2-3, with a tentative D call TRBD1 (6 bases). Germline V CDR1 and CDR2: MNHEY, SMNVEV (reference sequence). The CDR3 length is 12 residues. Deletions cut 6 bases from V and 4 bases from J, with 8 bases between. CDR3 region: CASRGTPDTQYF. The CDR3 nucleotides are TGTGCCAGCAGGGGGACACCAGATACGCAGTATTTT.

As for this clone: The same CDR3 can be traced to other DNA sequences in this sample. V gene TRBV4-1 combines with J gene TRBJ1-5; the D is unclear. The germline V gene encodes CDR1 MGHRA and CDR2 YSYEKL. The length of the CDR3 is 15 residues. V was shortened by 0 bases and J by 1 base, with 7 bases between the two germline ends. Here the CDR3 reads CASSQDTGSNQPQHF. Written as DNA, the CDR3 is TGCGCCAGCAGCCAAGACACCGGGAGCAATCAGCCCCAGCATTTT.

This chain joins TRBV2 and TRBJ2-5; no clear D gene. Per germline, CDR1 SNHLY and CDR2 FYNNEI. The CDR3 sequence is 12 residues long. V was trimmed by 7 bases and J by 0 bases, leaving 6 bases between them. This CDR3 reads CASKWNQETQYF. The CDR3 coding sequence is TGTGCCAGCAAATGGAACCAAGAGACCCAGTACTTC. The variable domain in full, with the rest retrieved from reference TRBV2 and TRBJ2-5, is EPEVTQTPSHQVTQMGQEVILRCVPISNHLYFYWYRQILGQKVEFLVSFYNNEISEKSEIFDDQFSVERPDGSNFTLKIRSTKLEDSAMYFCASKWNQETQYFGPGTRLLVL.

The chain employs TRBV6-2 or TRBV6-3 and TRBJ2-3; a possible D gene is TRBD2 (6 bases). Trimming pared 5 bases from V and 0 bases from J, leaving 15 bases between. The CDR3 runs 16 residues. The germline CDR1 and CDR2 sequences are MNHEY and SVGEGT. CDR3 sequence (DNA): TGTGCCAGCAGTGACGTCATAGCGGCTAGCACAGATACGCAGTATTTT. Amino acid sequence: CASSDVIAASTDTQYF.

CDR3 sequence: CASSPWYRTSYGYTF. In DNA, the CDR3 is TGTGCCAGCAGTCCCTGGTACAGGACCTCCTATGGCTACACCTTC. The chain has TRBV27 and TRBJ1-2; tentatively, D is TRBD1 (5 bases). The CDR3 covers 15 residues. The germline gives CDR1 MNHEY, CDR2 SMNVEV (reference sequence). Trimming removed 5 bases from V and 4 bases from J, with 17 bases in between.